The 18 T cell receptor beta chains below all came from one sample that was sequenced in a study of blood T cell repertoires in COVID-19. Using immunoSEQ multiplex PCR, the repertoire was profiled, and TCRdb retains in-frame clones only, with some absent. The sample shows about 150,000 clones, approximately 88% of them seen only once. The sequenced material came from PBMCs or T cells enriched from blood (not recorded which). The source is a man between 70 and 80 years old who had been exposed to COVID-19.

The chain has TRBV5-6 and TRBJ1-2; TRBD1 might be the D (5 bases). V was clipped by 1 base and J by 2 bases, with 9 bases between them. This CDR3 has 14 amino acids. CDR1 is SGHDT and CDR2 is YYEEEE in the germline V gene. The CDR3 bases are TGTGCCAGCAGCTTGAGGGGTCTGAACTATGGCTACACCTTC. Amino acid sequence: CASSLRGLNYGYTF.

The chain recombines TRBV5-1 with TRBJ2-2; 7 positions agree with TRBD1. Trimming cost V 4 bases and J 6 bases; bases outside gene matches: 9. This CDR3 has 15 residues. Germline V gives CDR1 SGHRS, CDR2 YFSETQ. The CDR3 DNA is TGCGCCAGCAGCCCTGGGGACAGAAGGGCCGGGGAGCTGTTTTTT. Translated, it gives CASSPGDRRAGELFF.

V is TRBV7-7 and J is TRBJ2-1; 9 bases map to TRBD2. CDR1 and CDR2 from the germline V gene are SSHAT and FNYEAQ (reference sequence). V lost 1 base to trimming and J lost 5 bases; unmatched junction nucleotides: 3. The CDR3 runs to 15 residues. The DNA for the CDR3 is TGTGCCAGCAGCTTAGTCCCTAGCGGGGACAATGAGCAGTTCTTC. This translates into CASSLVPSGDNEQFF.

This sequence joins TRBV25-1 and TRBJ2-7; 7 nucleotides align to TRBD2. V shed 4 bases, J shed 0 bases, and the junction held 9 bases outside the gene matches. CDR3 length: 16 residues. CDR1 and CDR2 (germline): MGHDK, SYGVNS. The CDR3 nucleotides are TGTGCCAGCAGTGGCGGGAGTCGGGGAATCTCCTACGAGCAGTACTTC. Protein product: CASSGGSRGISYEQYF.

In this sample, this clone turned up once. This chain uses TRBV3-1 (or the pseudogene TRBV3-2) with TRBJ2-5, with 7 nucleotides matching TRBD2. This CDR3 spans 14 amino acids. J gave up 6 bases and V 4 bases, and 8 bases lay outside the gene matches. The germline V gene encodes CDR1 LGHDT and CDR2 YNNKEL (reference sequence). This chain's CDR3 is CASSPGYSGQTQYF. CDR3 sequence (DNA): TGTGCCAGCAGCCCGGGATATAGCGGGCAGACCCAGTACTTC.

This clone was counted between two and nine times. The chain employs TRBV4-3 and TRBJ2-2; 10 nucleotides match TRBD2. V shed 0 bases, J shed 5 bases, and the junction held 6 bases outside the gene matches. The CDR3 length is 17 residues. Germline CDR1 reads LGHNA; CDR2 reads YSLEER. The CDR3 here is CASSQDGRTSGTGELFF. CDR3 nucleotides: TGCGCCAGCAGCCAAGACGGGAGGACTAGCGGAACCGGGGAGCTGTTTTTT.

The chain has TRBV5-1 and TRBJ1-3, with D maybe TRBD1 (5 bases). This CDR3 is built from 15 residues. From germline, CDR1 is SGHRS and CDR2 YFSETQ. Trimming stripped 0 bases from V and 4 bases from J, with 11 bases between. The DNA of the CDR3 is TGCGCCAGCAGCTTGGATGGCAGGGTCGGAAACACCATATATTTT. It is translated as CASSLDGRVGNTIYF.

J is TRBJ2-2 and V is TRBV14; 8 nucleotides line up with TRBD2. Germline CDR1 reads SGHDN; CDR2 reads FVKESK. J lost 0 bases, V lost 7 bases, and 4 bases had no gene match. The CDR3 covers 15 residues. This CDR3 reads CASNPGGTNTGELFF. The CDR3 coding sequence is TGTGCCAGCAACCCGGGGGGGACGAACACCGGGGAGCTGTTTTTT.

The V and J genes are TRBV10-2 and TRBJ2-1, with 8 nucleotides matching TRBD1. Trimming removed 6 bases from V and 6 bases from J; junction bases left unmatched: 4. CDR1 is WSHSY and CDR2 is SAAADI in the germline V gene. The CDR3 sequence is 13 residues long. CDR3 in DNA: TGCGCCAGCAGGGGACAGGTCCTCAATGAGCAGTTCTTC. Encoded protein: CASRGQVLNEQFF.

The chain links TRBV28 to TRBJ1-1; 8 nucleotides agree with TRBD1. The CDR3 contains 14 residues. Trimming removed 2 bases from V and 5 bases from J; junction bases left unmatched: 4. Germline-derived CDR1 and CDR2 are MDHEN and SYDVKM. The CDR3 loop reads CASSLETGETEAFF. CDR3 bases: TGTGCCAGCAGTTTAGAGACAGGGGAAACTGAAGCTTTCTTT. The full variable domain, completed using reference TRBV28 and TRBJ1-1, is DVKVTQSSRYLVKRTGEKVFLECVQDMDHENMFWYRQDPGLGLRLIYFSYDVKMKEKGDIPEGYSVSREKKERFSLILESASTNQTSMYLCASSLETGETEAFFGQGTRLTVV.

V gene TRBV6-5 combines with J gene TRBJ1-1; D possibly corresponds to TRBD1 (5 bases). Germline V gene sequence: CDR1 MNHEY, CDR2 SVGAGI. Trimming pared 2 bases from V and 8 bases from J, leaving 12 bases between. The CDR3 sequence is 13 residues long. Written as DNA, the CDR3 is TGTGCCAGCAGTTACATGGGGGGTACCGAAGCTTTCTTT. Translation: CASSYMGGTEAFF.

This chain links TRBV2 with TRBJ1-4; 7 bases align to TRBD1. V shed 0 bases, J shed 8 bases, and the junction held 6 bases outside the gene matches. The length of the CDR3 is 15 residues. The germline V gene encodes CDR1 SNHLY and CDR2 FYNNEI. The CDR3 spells CASSEAGAGGEKLFF. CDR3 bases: TGTGCCAGCAGTGAAGCTGGGGCAGGGGGGGAAAAACTGTTTTTT. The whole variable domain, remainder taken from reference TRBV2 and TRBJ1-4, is EPEVTQTPSHQVTQMGQEVILRCVPISNHLYFYWYRQILGQKVEFLVSFYNNEISEKSEIFDDQFSVERPDGSNFTLKIRSTKLEDSAMYFCASSEAGAGGEKLFFGSGTQLSVL.

CDR3 in DNA: TGTGCCAGCAGCCATTCCCCGGGACAGGGGGGCACACAGTACTTC. As protein: CASSHSPGQGGTQYF. The chain joins TRBV3-1 (or the pseudogene TRBV3-2) to TRBJ2-7, with 11 positions matching TRBD1. This CDR3 has 15 amino acids. Germline V gene data show CDR1 as LGHDT and CDR2 as YNNKEL (reference sequence). V shed 3 bases and J 10 bases; nucleotides not matched to a gene: 11.

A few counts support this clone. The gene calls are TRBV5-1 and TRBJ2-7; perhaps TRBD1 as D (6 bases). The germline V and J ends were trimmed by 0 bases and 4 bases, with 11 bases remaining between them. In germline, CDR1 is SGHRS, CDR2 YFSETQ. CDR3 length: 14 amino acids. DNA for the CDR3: TGCGCCAGCAGCTTGGGAGACCAGGGGTACGAGCAGTACTTC. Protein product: CASSLGDQGYEQYF.

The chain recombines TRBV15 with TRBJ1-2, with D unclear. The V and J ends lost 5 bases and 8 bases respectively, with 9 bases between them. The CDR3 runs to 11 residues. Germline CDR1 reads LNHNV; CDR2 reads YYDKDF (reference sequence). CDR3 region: CATSATSGYTF. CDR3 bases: TGTGCCACCAGCGCTACCTCCGGCTACACCTTC.

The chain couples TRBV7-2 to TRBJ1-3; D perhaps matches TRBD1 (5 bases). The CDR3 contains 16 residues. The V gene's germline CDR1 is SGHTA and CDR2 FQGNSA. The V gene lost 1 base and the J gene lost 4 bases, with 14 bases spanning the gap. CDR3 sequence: CASSLGGGAVGNTIYF. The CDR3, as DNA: TGTGCCAGCAGCTTAGGTGGCGGGGCAGTGGGAAACACCATATATTTT.

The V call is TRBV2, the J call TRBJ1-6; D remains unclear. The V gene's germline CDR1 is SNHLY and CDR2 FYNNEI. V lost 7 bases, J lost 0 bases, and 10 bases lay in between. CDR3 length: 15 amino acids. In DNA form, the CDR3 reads TGTGCCAGCAACGAAGCTAGCTCCTATAATTCACCCCTCCACTTT. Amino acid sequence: CASNEASSYNSPLHF.

The CDR3 spells CASRTRSRGGYTF. The CDR3 DNA sequence: TGTGCCAGCCGAACTCGGTCGAGAGGCGGCTACACCTTC. The chain carries TRBV6-5 and TRBJ1-2; D ambiguous. This CDR3 spans 13 amino acids. With 8 bases removed from V and 8 bases from J, the gap between germline ends came to 18 bases. The germline CDR1 and CDR2 sequences are MNHEY and SVGAGI.